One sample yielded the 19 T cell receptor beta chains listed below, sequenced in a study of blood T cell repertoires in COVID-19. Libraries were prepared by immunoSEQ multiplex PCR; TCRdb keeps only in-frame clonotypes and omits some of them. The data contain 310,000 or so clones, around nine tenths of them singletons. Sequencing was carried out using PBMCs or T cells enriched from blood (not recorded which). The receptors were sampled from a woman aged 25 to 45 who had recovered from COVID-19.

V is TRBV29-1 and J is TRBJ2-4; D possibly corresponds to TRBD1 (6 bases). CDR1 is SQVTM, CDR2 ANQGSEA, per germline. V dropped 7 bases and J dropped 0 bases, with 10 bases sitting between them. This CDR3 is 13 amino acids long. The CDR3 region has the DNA TGCAGCGGAACGGGACAAGCCAAAAACATTCAGTACTTC. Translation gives CSGTGQAKNIQYF.

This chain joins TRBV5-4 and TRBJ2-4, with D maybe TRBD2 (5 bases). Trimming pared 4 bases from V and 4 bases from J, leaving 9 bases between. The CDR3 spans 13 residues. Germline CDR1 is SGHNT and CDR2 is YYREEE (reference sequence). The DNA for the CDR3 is TGTGCCAGCAGCCCGCGGGCTAAAAACATTCAGTACTTC. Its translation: CASSPRAKNIQYF.

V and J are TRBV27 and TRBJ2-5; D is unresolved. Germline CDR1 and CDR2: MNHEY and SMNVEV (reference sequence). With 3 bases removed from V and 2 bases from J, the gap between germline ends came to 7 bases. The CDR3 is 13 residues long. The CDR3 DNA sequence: TGTGCCAGCAGTTTCCACAAACAAGAGACCCAGTACTTC. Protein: CASSFHKQETQYF.

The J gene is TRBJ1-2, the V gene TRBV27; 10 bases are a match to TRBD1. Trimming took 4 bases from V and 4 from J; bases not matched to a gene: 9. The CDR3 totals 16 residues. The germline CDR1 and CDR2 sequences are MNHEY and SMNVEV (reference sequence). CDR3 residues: CASSSRTGGSFYGYTF. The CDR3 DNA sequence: TGTGCCAGCAGTTCACGGACAGGGGGGAGCTTCTATGGCTACACCTTC.

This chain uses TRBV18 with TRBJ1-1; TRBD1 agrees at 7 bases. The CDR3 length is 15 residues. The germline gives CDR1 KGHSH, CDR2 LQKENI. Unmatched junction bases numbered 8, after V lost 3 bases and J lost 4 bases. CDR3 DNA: TGTGCCAGCTCACCCAACACAGGGGTTGGCACTGAAGCTTTCTTT. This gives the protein CASSPNTGVGTEAFF.

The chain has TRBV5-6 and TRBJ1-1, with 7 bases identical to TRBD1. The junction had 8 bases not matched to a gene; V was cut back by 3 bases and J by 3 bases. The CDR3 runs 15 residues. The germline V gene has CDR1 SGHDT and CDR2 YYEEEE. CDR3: CASSSEGQAYTEAFF. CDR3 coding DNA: TGTGCCAGCAGCTCCGAAGGACAGGCCTACACTGAAGCTTTCTTT.

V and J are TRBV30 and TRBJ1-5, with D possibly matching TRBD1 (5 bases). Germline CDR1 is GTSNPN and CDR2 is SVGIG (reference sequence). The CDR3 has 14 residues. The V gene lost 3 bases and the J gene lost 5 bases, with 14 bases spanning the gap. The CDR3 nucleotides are TGTGCCTGGAGCGCCGGGGGAGGGGATCAGCCCCAGCATTTT. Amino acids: CAWSAGGGDQPQHF.

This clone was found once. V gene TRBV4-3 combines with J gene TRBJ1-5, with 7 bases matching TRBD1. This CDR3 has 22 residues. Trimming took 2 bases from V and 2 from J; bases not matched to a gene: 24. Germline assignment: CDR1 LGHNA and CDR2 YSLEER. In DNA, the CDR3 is TGCGCCAGCAGCCAAAATCCTTTAGACTGGGGACAGAGAAAGAGGGGCAATCAGCCCCAGCATTTT. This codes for CASSQNPLDWGQRKRGNQPQHF.

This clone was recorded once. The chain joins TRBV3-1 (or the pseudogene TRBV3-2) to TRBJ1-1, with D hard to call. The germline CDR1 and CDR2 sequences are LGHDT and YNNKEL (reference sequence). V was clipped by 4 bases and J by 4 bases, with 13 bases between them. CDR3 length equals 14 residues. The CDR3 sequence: CASSPTGEGTEAFF. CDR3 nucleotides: TGTGCCAGCAGCCCCACCGGGGAAGGCACTGAAGCTTTCTTT.

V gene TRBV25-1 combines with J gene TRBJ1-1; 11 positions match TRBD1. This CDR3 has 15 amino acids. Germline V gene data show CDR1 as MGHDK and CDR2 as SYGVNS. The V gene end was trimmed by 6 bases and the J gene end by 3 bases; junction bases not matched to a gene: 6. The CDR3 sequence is CASRDRGRFDTEAFF. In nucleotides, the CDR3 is TGTGCCAGCAGGGACAGGGGGCGTTTCGACACTGAAGCTTTCTTT.

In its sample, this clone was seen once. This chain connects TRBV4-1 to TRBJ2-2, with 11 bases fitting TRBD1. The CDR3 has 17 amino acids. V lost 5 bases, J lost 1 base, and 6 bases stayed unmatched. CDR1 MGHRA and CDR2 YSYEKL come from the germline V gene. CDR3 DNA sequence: TGCGCCAGCAGCGGACGGACAGGGGGCAGGAACACCGGGGAGCTGTTTTTT. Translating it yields CASSGRTGGRNTGELFF.

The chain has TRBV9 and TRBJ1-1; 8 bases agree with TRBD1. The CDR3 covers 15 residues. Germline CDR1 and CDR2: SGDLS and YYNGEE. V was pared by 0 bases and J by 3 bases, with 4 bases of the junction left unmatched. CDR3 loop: CASSVATGGYTEAFF. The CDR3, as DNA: TGTGCCAGCAGCGTAGCTACAGGGGGTTACACTGAAGCTTTCTTT.

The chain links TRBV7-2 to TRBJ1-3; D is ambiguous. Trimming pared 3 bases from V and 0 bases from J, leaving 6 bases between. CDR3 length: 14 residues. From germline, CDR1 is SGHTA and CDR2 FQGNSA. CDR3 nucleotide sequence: TGTGCCAGCAGCTTCGCGCGCTCTGGAAACACCATATATTTT. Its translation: CASSFARSGNTIYF.

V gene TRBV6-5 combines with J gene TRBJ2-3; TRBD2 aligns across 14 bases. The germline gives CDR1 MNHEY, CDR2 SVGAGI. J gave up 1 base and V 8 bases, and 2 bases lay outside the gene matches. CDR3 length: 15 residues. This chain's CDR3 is CASGGLAGGTDTQYF. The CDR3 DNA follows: TGTGCCAGCGGGGGACTAGCGGGGGGCACAGATACGCAGTATTTT.

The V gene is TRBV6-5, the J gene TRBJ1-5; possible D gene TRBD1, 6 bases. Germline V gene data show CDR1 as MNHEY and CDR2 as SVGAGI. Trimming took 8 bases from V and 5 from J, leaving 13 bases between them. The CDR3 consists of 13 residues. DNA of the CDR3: TGTGCCAGCGCTAGACAGGAAGATCAGCCCCAGCATTTT. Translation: CASARQEDQPQHF.

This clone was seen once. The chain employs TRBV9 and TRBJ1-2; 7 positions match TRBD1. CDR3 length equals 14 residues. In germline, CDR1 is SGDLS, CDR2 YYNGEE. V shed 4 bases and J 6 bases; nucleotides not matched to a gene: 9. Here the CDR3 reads CASSTRQGSDGYTF. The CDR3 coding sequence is TGTGCCAGCAGCACCCGACAGGGAAGTGATGGCTACACCTTC.

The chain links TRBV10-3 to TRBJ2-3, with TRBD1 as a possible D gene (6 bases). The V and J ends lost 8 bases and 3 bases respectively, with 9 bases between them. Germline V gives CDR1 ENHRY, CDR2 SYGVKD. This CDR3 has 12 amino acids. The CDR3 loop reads CAIAGQTDTQYF. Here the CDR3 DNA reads TGTGCCATCGCAGGACAGACAGATACGCAGTATTTT.

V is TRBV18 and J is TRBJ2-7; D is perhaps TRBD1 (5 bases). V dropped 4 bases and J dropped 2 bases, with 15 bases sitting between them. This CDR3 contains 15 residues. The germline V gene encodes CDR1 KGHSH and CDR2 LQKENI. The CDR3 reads CASSRVMGPAYEQYF. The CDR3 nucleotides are TGTGCCAGCTCACGGGTTATGGGGCCTGCCTACGAGCAGTACTTC. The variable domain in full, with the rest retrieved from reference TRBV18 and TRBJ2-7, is NAGVMQNPRHLVRRRGQEARLRCSPMKGHSHVYWYRQLPEEGLKFMVYLQKENIIDESGMPKERFSAEFPKEGPSILRIQQVVRGDSAAYFCASSRVMGPAYEQYFGPGTRLTVT.

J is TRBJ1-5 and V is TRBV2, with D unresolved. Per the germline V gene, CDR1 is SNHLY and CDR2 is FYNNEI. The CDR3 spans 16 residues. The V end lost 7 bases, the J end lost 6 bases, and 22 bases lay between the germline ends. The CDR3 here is CASILGLRGGSQPQHF. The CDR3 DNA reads TGTGCCAGCATTCTAGGATTAAGAGGAGGGAGTCAGCCCCAGCATTTT.